The rows below give T cell receptor beta chains drawn from one sample of a study of CD8+CD57+ T cells in acquired aplastic anemia. Each CDR3 protein is one row after TCRdb ran MiXCR on the reads. The top ten clones hold about 7.8% of a sample with fewer than 250,000 distinct CDR3 sequences, about 44% of them seen once. The sample was sorted CD4+, CD8+, or CD8+CD57+ T cells (not recorded which) from PBMCs. The receptor set was obtained from a human donor with aplastic anemia. Each CDR3 is given with its conserved first and last residue. A D gene is named only where the DNA matches it firmly. A clone size is listed for some rows: how often the clone was seen (once, few, many), or a class if it is expanded.

d_gene: NA; abundance: many; j_gene: TRBJ2-1; v_gene: TRBV25-1; CDR3aa: CASSGSYNEQFF; CDR3nt: TGTGCCAGCAGTGGCAGCTACAATGAGCAGTTCTTC
d_gene: NA; abundance: few; j_gene: TRBJ2-3; v_gene: TRBV2; CDR3aa: CASSGQGTDTQYF; CDR3nt: TGTGCCAGCAGTGGACAGGGCACAGATACGCAGTATTTT
d_gene: TRBD2; abundance: many; j_gene: TRBJ2-7; v_gene: TRBV29-1; CDR3aa: CSVAPLAGGFYEQYF; CDR3nt: TGCAGCGTTGCCCCCTTAGCGGGGGGGTTCTACGAGCAGTACTTC
d_gene: NA; abundance: NA; j_gene: TRBJ1-1; v_gene: TRBV12-5; CDR3aa: CASGLVRATEAFF; CDR3nt: TGTGCTAGTGGTTTGGTAAGGGCCACTGAAGCTTTCTTT
d_gene: NA; abundance: many; j_gene: TRBJ2-1; v_gene: TRBV5-1; CDR3aa: CASSPRWTDNEQFF; CDR3nt: TGCGCCAGCAGCCCTAGGTGGACGGACAATGAGCAGTTCTTC
d_gene: NA; abundance: many; j_gene: TRBJ2-3; v_gene: TRBV6-4; CDR3aa: CASSDSTEGGDTQYF; CDR3nt: TGTGCCAGCAGTGACTCAACCGAAGGGGGGGATACGCAGTATTTT
d_gene: NA; abundance: NA; j_gene: TRBJ1-4; v_gene: TRBV10-1; CDR3aa: CASSETATNEKLFF; CDR3nt: TGCGCCAGCAGTGAGACTGCAACTAATGAAAAACTGTTTTTT
d_gene: NA; abundance: NA; j_gene: TRBJ2-5; v_gene: TRBV7-9; CDR3aa: CASSLVPRVEETQYF; CDR3nt: TGTGCCAGCAGCTTAGTTCCGAGGGTCGAGGAGACCCAGTACTTC
d_gene: NA; abundance: few; j_gene: TRBJ1-2; v_gene: TRBV7-2; CDR3aa: CASSQCRYGYTF; CDR3nt: TGTGCCAGCAGCCAATGCCGGTATGGCTACACCTTC
d_gene: TRBD2; abundance: NA; j_gene: TRBJ2-7; v_gene: TRBV12-3/TRBV12-4; CDR3aa: CASSLATSGVGEQYF; CDR3nt: TGTGCCAGCAGTTTAGCTACTAGCGGGGTCGGCGAGCAGTACTTC
d_gene: NA; abundance: many; j_gene: TRBJ1-1; v_gene: TRBV6-2/TRBV6-3; CDR3aa: CASSPGWGTEAFF; CDR3nt: TGTGCCAGCAGTCCAGGCTGGGGGACTGAAGCTTTCTTT
d_gene: NA; abundance: NA; j_gene: TRBJ1-3; v_gene: TRBV7-6; CDR3aa: CASSPDIHTIYF; CDR3nt: TGTGCCAGCAGCCCCGATATCCACACCATATATTTT
d_gene: TRBD1; abundance: NA; j_gene: TRBJ1-2; v_gene: TRBV7-3; CDR3aa: CASRPGTGNPLGYGYTF; CDR3nt: TGTGCCAGCAGGCCCGGGACAGGGAACCCTTTAGGCTATGGCTACACCTTC
d_gene: NA; abundance: many; j_gene: TRBJ2-5; v_gene: TRBV5-4; CDR3aa: CASSLFGGPQETQYF; CDR3nt: TGTGCCAGCAGCTTGTTCGGTGGACCTCAAGAGACCCAGTACTTC
d_gene: NA; abundance: NA; j_gene: TRBJ1-6; v_gene: TRBV25-1; CDR3aa: CASSELGVNSPLHF; CDR3nt: TGTGCCAGCAGTGAATTGGGGGTAAATTCACCCCTCCACTTT
d_gene: TRBD2; abundance: NA; j_gene: TRBJ2-1; v_gene: TRBV20-1; CDR3aa: CSARSGGAYNEQFF; CDR3nt: TGCAGTGCCAGAAGCGGGGGGGCCTACAATGAGCAGTTCTTC
d_gene: TRBD1; abundance: many; j_gene: TRBJ2-7; v_gene: TRBV7-9; CDR3aa: CASSFSGGSNEQYF; CDR3nt: TGTGCCAGCAGCTTTTCAGGGGGCTCGAATGAGCAGTACTTC
d_gene: NA; abundance: NA; j_gene: TRBJ1-6; v_gene: TRBV7-6; CDR3aa: CASSLSGEVHGSPLHF; CDR3nt: TGTGCCAGCAGCTTATCAGGGGAGGTTCATGGTTCACCCCTCCACTTT
d_gene: NA; abundance: many; j_gene: TRBJ1-1; v_gene: TRBV20-1; CDR3aa: CSALSDNVGNTEAFF; CDR3nt: TGCAGTGCTCTATCTGACAACGTGGGGAACACTGAAGCTTTCTTT
d_gene: NA; abundance: many; j_gene: TRBJ1-1; v_gene: TRBV2; CDR3aa: CASRQRNTEAFF; CDR3nt: TGTGCCAGCAGACAGAGGAACACTGAAGCTTTCTTT
d_gene: NA; abundance: NA; j_gene: TRBJ1-5; v_gene: TRBV20-1; CDR3aa: CSASYGRNNQPQHF; CDR3nt: TGCAGTGCTAGCTACGGACGGAACAATCAGCCCCAGCATTTT
d_gene: NA; abundance: NA; j_gene: TRBJ1-1; v_gene: TRBV11-2; CDR3aa: CASSFDHTRNTEAFF; CDR3nt: TGTGCCAGCAGCTTCGACCATACTCGGAACACTGAAGCTTTCTTT
d_gene: TRBD2; abundance: many; j_gene: TRBJ2-7; v_gene: TRBV7-6; CDR3aa: CASSLVAGGLGAKTYEQYF; CDR3nt: TGTGCCAGCAGCTTAGTCGCGGGGGGGCTGGGGGCGAAAACCTACGAGCAGTACTTC
d_gene: TRBD2; abundance: many; j_gene: TRBJ2-2; v_gene: TRBV24-1; CDR3aa: CATRASGRYQNTGELFF; CDR3nt: TGTGCCACTCGAGCTAGCGGGAGGTATCAGAACACCGGGGAGCTGTTTTTT
d_gene: NA; abundance: many; j_gene: TRBJ2-1; v_gene: TRBV20-1; CDR3aa: CSAISDYNEQFF; CDR3nt: TGCAGTGCTATCAGTGATTACAATGAGCAGTTCTTC
d_gene: NA; abundance: many; j_gene: TRBJ1-2; v_gene: TRBV7-2; CDR3aa: CASSSWTDYGYTF; CDR3nt: TGTGCCAGCAGCTCCTGGACCGACTATGGCTACACCTTC
d_gene: NA; abundance: NA; j_gene: TRBJ2-3; v_gene: TRBV2; CDR3aa: CASVEGGADTQYF; CDR3nt: TGTGCCAGCGTCGAGGGGGGGGCAGATACGCAGTATTTT
d_gene: TRBD1; abundance: NA; j_gene: TRBJ1-1; v_gene: TRBV5-1; CDR3aa: CASSWGTGGLMSTEAFF; CDR3nt: TGCGCCAGCAGCTGGGGGACAGGGGGCCTCATGAGCACTGAAGCTTTCTTT
d_gene: NA; abundance: NA; j_gene: TRBJ2-7; v_gene: TRBV7-2; CDR3aa: CASSPQAPFEQYF; CDR3nt: TGTGCCAGCAGCCCCCAGGCCCCTTTCGAGCAGTACTTC
d_gene: NA; abundance: many; j_gene: TRBJ2-7; v_gene: TRBV4-3; CDR3aa: CASSQDRGFTYEQYF; CDR3nt: TGCGCCAGCAGCCAAGACAGGGGTTTTACTTACGAGCAGTACTTC
d_gene: NA; abundance: many; j_gene: TRBJ1-1; v_gene: TRBV11-1; CDR3aa: CASSPVLGSTEAFF; CDR3nt: TGTGCCAGCAGCCCCGTTTTAGGCTCCACTGAAGCTTTCTTT
d_gene: TRBD1; abundance: once; j_gene: TRBJ2-4; v_gene: TRBV5-1; CDR3aa: CASSLGTGNIQYF; CDR3nt: TGCGCCAGCAGCTTGGGGACAGGAAACATTCAGTACTTC
d_gene: TRBD2; abundance: many; j_gene: TRBJ2-5; v_gene: TRBV7-9; CDR3aa: CASSLLAGGGQETQYF; CDR3nt: TGTGCCAGCAGCCTACTAGCGGGGGGTGGCCAAGAGACCCAGTACTTC
d_gene: NA; abundance: NA; j_gene: TRBJ1-6; v_gene: TRBV20-1; CDR3aa: CSAQGGSPLHF; CDR3nt: TGCAGTGCACAAGGGGGGTCACCCCTCCACTTT
d_gene: NA; abundance: NA; j_gene: TRBJ2-3; v_gene: TRBV5-1; CDR3aa: CASSIDRSTDTQYF; CDR3nt: TGCGCCAGCAGCATCGACAGGAGCACAGATACGCAGTATTTT
d_gene: NA; abundance: few; j_gene: TRBJ1-4; v_gene: TRBV15; CDR3aa: CATSRDRIRSEKLFF; CDR3nt: TGTGCCACCAGCAGAGATCGGATTAGGAGTGAAAAACTGTTTTTT
d_gene: NA; abundance: few; j_gene: TRBJ1-5; v_gene: TRBV12-5; CDR3aa: CASGLGLGGNNQPQHF; CDR3nt: TGTGCTAGTGGTTTGGGTCTAGGGGGGAACAATCAGCCCCAGCATTTT
d_gene: NA; abundance: NA; j_gene: TRBJ1-6; v_gene: TRBV2; CDR3aa: CASSEFGRGSSPLHF; CDR3nt: TGTGCCAGCAGTGAATTTGGCCGGGGGTCTTCACCCCTCCACTTT
d_gene: TRBD1; abundance: NA; j_gene: TRBJ1-2; v_gene: TRBV20-1; CDR3aa: CSAQPGQDKTNYGYTF; CDR3nt: TGCAGTGCGCAACCGGGACAGGATAAAACTAACTATGGCTACACCTTC
d_gene: NA; abundance: NA; j_gene: TRBJ1-1; v_gene: TRBV20-1; CDR3aa: CSARPPAQNTEAFF; CDR3nt: TGCAGTGCTAGACCTCCCGCCCAGAACACTGAAGCTTTCTTT
d_gene: TRBD2; abundance: NA; j_gene: TRBJ2-7; v_gene: TRBV20-1; CDR3aa: CSARDPSTSGSGPYEQYF; CDR3nt: TGCAGTGCTAGAGACCCCTCGACTAGCGGGAGTGGTCCCTACGAGCAGTACTTC
d_gene: NA; abundance: NA; j_gene: TRBJ1-2; v_gene: TRBV6-1; CDR3aa: CASSELQISLYGYTF; CDR3nt: TGTGCCAGCAGTGAATTACAGATTTCCCTCTATGGCTACACCTTC
d_gene: NA; abundance: NA; j_gene: TRBJ2-7; v_gene: TRBV19; CDR3aa: CASSIGSEQYF; CDR3nt: TGTGCCAGTAGTATCGGCAGCGAGCAGTACTTC
d_gene: TRBD1; abundance: many; j_gene: TRBJ2-7; v_gene: TRBV5-6; CDR3aa: CASSLGQPPYEQYF; CDR3nt: TGTGCCAGCAGCCTGGGACAGCCACCCTACGAGCAGTACTTC
d_gene: NA; abundance: NA; j_gene: TRBJ2-3; v_gene: TRBV19; CDR3aa: CASSIWGGPSTDTQYF; CDR3nt: TGTGCCAGTAGTATTTGGGGGGGGCCTAGCACAGATACGCAGTATTTT
d_gene: NA; abundance: NA; j_gene: TRBJ2-5; v_gene: TRBV7-2; CDR3aa: CASSLVAGNEETQYF; CDR3nt: TGTGCCAGCAGCTTAGTTGCGGGAAATGAAGAGACCCAGTACTTC
d_gene: NA; abundance: NA; j_gene: TRBJ1-2; v_gene: TRBV2; CDR3aa: CAGWVYGYTF; CDR3nt: TGTGCCGGCTGGGTGTATGGCTACACCTTC
d_gene: NA; abundance: many; j_gene: TRBJ2-7; v_gene: TRBV4-2; CDR3aa: CASSGGPEQYF; CDR3nt: TGTGCCAGTAGTGGTGGGCCCGAGCAGTACTTC
d_gene: TRBD2; abundance: many; j_gene: TRBJ2-1; v_gene: TRBV20-1; CDR3aa: CSASPGTSGRDEQFF; CDR3nt: TGCAGTGCTAGCCCCGGGACTAGCGGGAGGGATGAGCAGTTCTTC
d_gene: NA; abundance: many; j_gene: TRBJ1-2; v_gene: TRBV12-3/TRBV12-4; CDR3aa: CASSLGGGSGYTF; CDR3nt: TGTGCCAGCAGTTTAGGAGGGGGTAGTGGCTACACCTTC
d_gene: NA; abundance: NA; j_gene: TRBJ1-1; v_gene: TRBV9; CDR3aa: CASSVEGRTEAFF; CDR3nt: TGTGCCAGCAGCGTAGAAGGGCGAACTGAAGCTTTCTTT
d_gene: TRBD1; abundance: NA; j_gene: TRBJ2-3; v_gene: TRBV10-2; CDR3aa: CASRERTGHTGTRYF; CDR3nt: TGCGCCAGCAGGGAAAGGACAGGGCATACAGGTACGCGGTATTTT